Below, 15 T cell receptor beta chains from the same sample are listed, as sequenced in a study of beta chain features in type 1 diabetes. Study-level findings and limits: Researchers report that Type 1 diabetes patients had moderately but significantly shorter TCRB CDR3s across all four CD4+ subsets.

Reverse transcription of all isolated RNA meant that expressed TCRB transcripts were sequenced. TCRdb's table, derived via immunoSEQ multiplex PCR, lists solely in-frame clones and lacks some. The sample has tens of thousands of clones; about 64% are singletons. These receptors are not linked to any known antigen. Sequencing was carried out using stem cell memory CD4+ T cells from blood. Every receptor here comes from a woman aged 25-40 years with type 1 diabetes.

This chain connects TRBV27 to TRBJ2-3, with 9 bases that match TRBD2. CDR3 length: 15 residues. Losses at the gene ends were 2 bases for V and 8 bases for J; bases not matched to a gene: 8. Germline values: CDR1 MNHEY, CDR2 SMNVEV (reference sequence). The CDR3 loop reads CASSLSGLAGVTQYF. In DNA form, the CDR3 reads TGTGCCAGCAGTTTAAGTGGCTTAGCGGGAGTTACGCAGTATTTT.

The J gene is TRBJ2-5, the V gene TRBV7-2; 11 bases map to TRBD2. The tail of the sequence fits TRBJ2-7 better, so the J call may be wrong. Per the germline V gene, CDR1 is SGHTA and CDR2 is FQGNSA. The CDR3 length is 15 residues. The CDR3 loop is CASSPEASGRYEQYF. The CDR3 DNA is TGTGCCAGCAGCCCGGAAGCTAGCGGGAGGTACGAGCAGTACTTC.

The chain is built from TRBV7-9 and TRBJ1-1; D not resolved. The CDR3 is 13 residues long. Germline CDR1 SEHNR, CDR2 FQNEAQ (reference sequence). The ends were cut back, 6 bases at V and 2 bases at J, with 10 bases in the middle. CDR3 sequence: CASSPHENTEAFF. The CDR3 DNA follows: TGTGCCAGCAGTCCACACGAAAACACTGAAGCTTTCTTT.

The chain couples TRBV9 to TRBJ1-3, with 8 bases lining up with TRBD1. The CDR3 runs to 11 residues. The trim removed 4 bases at V and 16 bases at J, leaving 7 bases unmatched. The germline CDR1 and CDR2 sequences are SGDLS and YYNGEE. Here the CDR3 DNA reads TGTGCCAGCAGCCAAGGGACAGGCCGCTATTTT. The encoded protein is CASSQGTGRYF.

This rearrangement joins TRBV19 to TRBJ1-5, with D possibly matching TRBD1 (6 bases). Germline V gives CDR1 LNHDA, CDR2 SQIVND (reference sequence). The CDR3 is made up of 14 amino acids. V was cut by 8 bases and J by 2 bases, with 13 bases left in between. The CDR3 DNA reads as TGTGCCAGTTGCCCGACAGGCGGCAATCAGCCCCAGCATTTT. Translated, it gives CASCPTGGNQPQHF.

The chain employs TRBV6-6 and TRBJ2-3; 7 nucleotides agree with TRBD1. Germline CDR1 is MNHNY and CDR2 is SVGAGI (reference sequence). CDR3 length: 14 residues. The ends lost 5 bases at V and 3 bases at J; junction bases unmatched: 5. CDR3 protein: CASSPGQITDTQYF. The CDR3 nucleotides read TGTGCCAGCAGTCCGGGACAGATAACAGATACGCAGTATTTT.

The chain carries TRBV18 and TRBJ1-5; D gene ambiguous. Germline CDR1 is KGHSH and CDR2 is LQKENI. V lost 2 bases to trimming and J lost 9 bases, with 11 bases between them. The CDR3 totals 13 residues. Here the CDR3 reads CASSPSQTGPQHF. The CDR3 DNA sequence: TGTGCCAGCTCACCAAGTCAGACGGGGCCCCAGCATTTT.

This clone showed up just once. The same CDR3 also results from other DNA sequences found in this sample. Here the CDR3 reads CASRIRQERPPTSGANVLTF. The DNA of the CDR3 is TGTGCCAGCAGGATTAGACAGGAGCGGCCGCCGACTTCTGGGGCCAACGTCCTGACTTTC. V usage is TRBV2 and J usage is TRBJ2-6, with TRBD1 as a possible D gene (6 bases). This CDR3 contains 20 residues. Looked up from germline, CDR1 is SNHLY and CDR2 is FYNNEI. Trimming removed 6 bases from V and 1 base from J, with 25 bases in between.

The CDR3 protein is CASSSRLAPSTDTQYF. The DNA of the CDR3 is TGTGCCAGCAGCTCACGACTAGCGCCGAGCACAGATACGCAGTATTTT. The J gene is TRBJ2-3, the V gene TRBV7-2; 8 bases align to TRBD2. The CDR3 spans 16 residues. The junction had 6 bases not matched to a gene; V was cut back by 4 bases and J by 0 bases. Germline-derived CDR1 and CDR2 are SGHTA and FQGNSA.

The chain employs TRBV5-6 and TRBJ1-2; 7 positions agree with TRBD1. Per the germline V gene, CDR1 is SGHDT and CDR2 is YYEEEE. The CDR3 runs 14 residues. V lost 4 bases, J lost 3 bases, and 6 bases stayed unmatched. CDR3 region: CASSLGQRYYGYTF. The CDR3 coding sequence is TGTGCCAGCAGCCTGGGACAGAGATACTATGGCTACACCTTC.

This rearrangement joins TRBV5-1 to TRBJ1-4; TRBD1 matches at 10 bases. Germline CDR1 is SGHRS and CDR2 is YFSETQ. The junction had 9 bases not matched to a gene; V was cut back by 7 bases and J by 6 bases. This CDR3 comprises 15 residues. Written as DNA, the CDR3 is TGCGCCAGCCGAGGTACCGGGACAGGGGATGAAAAACTGTTTTTT. Protein: CASRGTGTGDEKLFF.

The chain combines TRBV7-3 with TRBJ1-5; perhaps TRBD1 as D (6 bases). Trimming removed 2 bases at V and 5 bases at J, with 13 bases between. The CDR3 extends over 15 amino acids. Germline V gene data show CDR1 as SGHTA and CDR2 as FQGTGA. CDR3 sequence (DNA): TGTGCCAGCAGCTTATCAGGGACATTCGATCAGCCCCAGCATTTT. Its protein is CASSLSGTFDQPQHF. Drawing the rest from reference TRBV7-3 and TRBJ1-5, the complete variable domain is GAGVSQTPSNKVTEKGKYVELRCDPISGHTALYWYRQSLGQGPEFLIYFQGTGAADDSGLPNDRFFAVRPEGSVSTLKIQRTERGDSAVYLCASSLSGTFDQPQHFGDGTRLSIL.

The chain uses TRBV9 and TRBJ2-5, with a possible D match to TRBD2 (5 bases). V was cut by 2 bases and J by 1 base, with 12 bases left in between. Looked up from germline, CDR1 is SGDLS and CDR2 is YYNGEE. The length of the CDR3 is 15 residues. DNA for the CDR3: TGTGCCAGCAGCGTTATCGGAGGATTCCAAGAGACCCAGTACTTC. It specifies CASSVIGGFQETQYF.

The chain employs TRBV19 and TRBJ2-1, with D possibly matching TRBD1 (6 bases). Trimming pared 5 bases from V and 9 bases from J, leaving 17 bases between. The CDR3 is 14 residues long. The germline gives CDR1 LNHDA, CDR2 SQIVND (reference sequence). CDR3 region: CASSSNTGWGEQFF. Written as DNA, the CDR3 is TGTGCCAGTAGTTCAAACACAGGGTGGGGTGAGCAGTTCTTC. Filled out from reference TRBV19 and TRBJ2-1, the complete variable domain reads DGGITQSPKYLFRKEGQNVTLSCEQNLNHDAMYWYRQDPGQGLRLIYYSQIVNDFQKGDIAEGYSVSREKKESFPLTVTSAQKNPTAFYLCASSSNTGWGEQFFGPGTRLTVL.

The rearrangement links TRBV7-3 to TRBJ2-5; 10 bases agree with TRBD2. With 5 bases clipped from V and 9 bases from J, the junction kept 6 bases outside the gene matches. Germline lookup yields CDR1 SGHTA and CDR2 FQGTGA. The CDR3 totals 13 residues. CDR3 loop: CASSQVSGRPQYF. The DNA of the CDR3 is TGTGCCAGCAGCCAAGTTAGCGGGAGGCCCCAGTACTTC.